This T cell receptor beta chain stems from a study of cytomegalovirus exposure and HLA in healthy donors. The PCR ran on 60 Vbeta and 13 Jbeta primers. The protocol was immunoSEQ multiplex PCR, while the TCRdb copy is restricted to in-frame clones and leaves out a portion. The sample has under 200,000 clones; approximately 79% are singletons. CDR3 length: 14 residues. V lost 6 bases and J lost 3, with 14 bases in between. Germline CDR1 is LNHDA and CDR2 is SQIVND (reference sequence). The V and J genes are TRBV19 and TRBJ1-1; weak D call: TRBD1 (5 bases). This clonotype was obtained from a man in his forties or fifties in good health and CMV-seropositive. Sequences were obtained from PBMCs. CDR3 sequence: CASRTQGRDTEAFF. The CDR3 bases are TGTGCCAGTAGAACTCAGGGTAGGGACACTGAAGCTTTCTTT.